This T cell receptor (beta chain) was sequenced for a study of T-cell reconstitution after alpha-beta-depleted transplantation in children. This clonotype was picked up many times. The germline V gene has CDR1 SEHNR and CDR2 FQNEAQ (reference sequence). The CDR3 totals 12 residues. V dropped 3 bases and J dropped 14 bases, with 14 bases sitting between them. As it was prepared, the TCRbeta library received unique molecular identifiers. TCRdb processed the PCR reads anew with MiXCR; each CDR3 protein has one entry. The table lists around 370,000 distinct CDR3 sequences, 10% of them singletons. This receptor was identified in a human donor who donated a stem cell graft to a child with acute lymphoblastic leukemia. The chain joins TRBV7-9 to TRBJ2-1; tentatively, D is TRBD2 (6 bases). Source: PBMCs from the stem cell graft donor, taken from the stem cell graft. CDR3 nucleotides: TGTGCCAGCAGCTTTTTGGGGAGGTCTGAGTTCTTC. It codes for CASSFLGRSEFF.